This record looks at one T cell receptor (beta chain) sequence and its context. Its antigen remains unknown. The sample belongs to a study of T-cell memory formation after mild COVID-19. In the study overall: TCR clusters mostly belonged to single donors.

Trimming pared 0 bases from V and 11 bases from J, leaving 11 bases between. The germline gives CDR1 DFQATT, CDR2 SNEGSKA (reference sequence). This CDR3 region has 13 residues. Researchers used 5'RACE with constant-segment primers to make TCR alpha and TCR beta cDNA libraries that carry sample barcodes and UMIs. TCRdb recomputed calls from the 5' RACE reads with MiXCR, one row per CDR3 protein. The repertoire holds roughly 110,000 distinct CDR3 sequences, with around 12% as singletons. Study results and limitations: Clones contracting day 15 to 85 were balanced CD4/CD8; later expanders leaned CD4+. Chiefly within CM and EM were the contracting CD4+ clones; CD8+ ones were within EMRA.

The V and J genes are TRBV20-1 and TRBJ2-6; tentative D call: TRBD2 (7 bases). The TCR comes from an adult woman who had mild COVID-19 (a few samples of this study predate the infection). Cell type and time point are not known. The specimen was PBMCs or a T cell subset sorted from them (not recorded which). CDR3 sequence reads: CSARDSGGYVLTF. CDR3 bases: TGCAGTGCTAGAGATTCGGGGGGCTACGTCCTGACTTTC.